This passage covers 4 T cell receptor beta chains from one sample sequenced in a study of blood T cells in healthy people across ages. The second PCR ran roughly 7 to 11 cycles with a sample-barcoded 5' primer and J-beta primers. TCRdb reprocessed the 5' RACE reads via MiXCR and lists one record per CDR3 protein. Here the sample spans approximately 2,000,000 distinct CDR3 sequences, about two fifths being singletons. Sequenced: blood. The receptors here all came from a human donor in good health.

The chain couples TRBV13 to TRBJ2-1; the match to TRBD2 covers 11 bases. The CDR3 has 15 residues. V lost 6 bases, J lost 10 bases, and 11 bases stayed unmatched. CDR1 is PRHDT, CDR2 FYEKMQ, per germline (reference sequence). CDR3: CASSPAASGGYEQFF. DNA for the CDR3: TGTGCCAGCAGTCCGGCGGCTAGCGGGGGGTACGAGCAGTTCTTC.

This clonotype has more than one count but fewer than ten. The rearrangement links TRBV3-1 to TRBJ2-5, with 12 bases matching TRBD2. The V gene end was trimmed by 4 bases and the J gene end by 5 bases; junction bases not matched to a gene: 5. The CDR3 runs to 15 residues. Germline values: CDR1 LGHDT, CDR2 YNNKEL (reference sequence). The CDR3 DNA is TGTGCCAGCAGCCGCGGACTAGCGGGGTGGGAGACCCAGTACTTC. Translating it yields CASSRGLAGWETQYF.

This clonotype is a singleton in its sample. This chain links TRBV18 with TRBJ2-1, with a weak D call TRBD2 (5 bases). Between the trimmed V and J ends, which lost 4 bases and 10 bases, there was a span of 14 bases. The CDR3 covers 13 residues. Germline V gene sequence: CDR1 KGHSH, CDR2 LQKENI. CDR3 nucleotide sequence: TGTGCCAGCTCACAGGGAAATCGAGGGGAGCAGTTCTTC. Its translation is CASSQGNRGEQFF.

This clonotype was seen a few times. V is TRBV7-9 and J is TRBJ2-5; 7 bases agree with TRBD1. In germline, CDR1 is SEHNR, CDR2 FQNEAQ (reference sequence). The junction had 12 bases not matched to a gene; V was cut back by 4 bases and J by 4 bases. The CDR3 is 16 amino acids. The CDR3 bases are TGTGCCAGCAGCTCCGACTGGACAGGTTCGCGAGAGACCCAGTACTTC. This translates into CASSSDWTGSRETQYF.